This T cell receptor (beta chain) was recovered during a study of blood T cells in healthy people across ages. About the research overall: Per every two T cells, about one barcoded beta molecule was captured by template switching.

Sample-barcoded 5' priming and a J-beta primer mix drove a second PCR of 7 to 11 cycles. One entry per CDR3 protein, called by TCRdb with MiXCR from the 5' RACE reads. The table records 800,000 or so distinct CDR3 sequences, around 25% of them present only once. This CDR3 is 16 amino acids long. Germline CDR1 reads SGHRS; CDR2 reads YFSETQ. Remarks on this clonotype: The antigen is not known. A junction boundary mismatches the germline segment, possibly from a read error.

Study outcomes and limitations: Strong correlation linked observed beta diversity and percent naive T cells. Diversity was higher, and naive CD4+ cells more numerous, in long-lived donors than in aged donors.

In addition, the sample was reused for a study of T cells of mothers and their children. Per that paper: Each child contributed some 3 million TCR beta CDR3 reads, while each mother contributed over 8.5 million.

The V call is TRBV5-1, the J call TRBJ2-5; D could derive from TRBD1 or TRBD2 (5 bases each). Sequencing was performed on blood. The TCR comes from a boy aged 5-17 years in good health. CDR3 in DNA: TGCGCCAGCGGCTTGTCGAACAGGCAGTCGGGGGAGACCCAGTACTTC. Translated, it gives CASGLSNRQSGETQYF.